A single sample is the source of the 27 T cell receptor beta chains below, sequenced in a study of blood T cells in healthy people across ages (dated by TCRdb to 2013 to 2016). The receptor library was made with 5' RACE. Sequenced using an Illumina HiSeq 2500. A second PCR of 7 to 11 cycles was performed with a sample-barcoded 5' primer and a J-beta primer mix. TCRdb ran its own pipeline on the public reads, namely fastp trimming at Q25 and MiXCR clone calling, and kept in-frame beta chains. Rows are combined by CDR3 protein, so each entry shows the most common genes and DNA. The sample table lists about a million distinct CDR3 sequences, about two fifths of them with a count of one. Jointly, the top ten make up over 10% of the sample. Specimen: blood. The source of these receptors is a man aged 18 to 30 in good health.

In the case of this clonotype: An end of the junction differs from the germline gene, which may be a read error. The chain employs TRBV6-6 and TRBJ2-5; D might be TRBD1 (5 bases). In germline, CDR1 is MNHNY, CDR2 SVGAGI (reference sequence). The CDR3 consists of 16 residues. The CDR3 DNA sequence: TGTGCCAACAGTTACTCATTTGACAGTCCCCAAGAGACCCAGTACTTC. As protein: CANSYSFDSPQETQYF.

This clonotype was picked up a small number of times. The genes are TRBV29-1 and TRBJ1-2; D is uncertain. The V and J ends lost 4 bases and 5 bases respectively, with 11 bases between them. Germline V gene sequence: CDR1 SQVTM, CDR2 ANQGSEA. The CDR3 extends over 12 amino acids. CDR3 amino acids: CSVGEGLYGYTF. CDR3 DNA: TGCAGCGTTGGAGAGGGATTATATGGCTACACCTTC.

The J gene is TRBJ2-1, the V gene TRBV7-2; 12 bases are a match to TRBD2. Germline V gene data show CDR1 as SGHTA and CDR2 as FQGNSA. The V and J ends lost 2 bases and 6 bases, in that order; junction bases with no gene match: 8. The CDR3 is 17 amino acids. The DNA for the CDR3 is TGTGCCAGCAGCTTAAATCCCGGACTAGCGGGAACCAATGAGCAGTTCTTC. This sequence encodes CASSLNPGLAGTNEQFF.

Comment on this clonotype: A much more abundant neighbour one base away suggests this may be a read error. The V call is TRBV29-1, the J call TRBJ2-2, with D unclear. The CDR3 consists of 13 residues. Germline values: CDR1 SQVTM, CDR2 ANQGSEA. The CDR3 here is CNVAQLSTGELFF. In DNA, the CDR3 is TGCAACGTTGCCCAGTTGAGTACCGGGGAGCTGTTTTTT.

A word on this clonotype: The junction departs from germline at one end; a sequencing error may be responsible. The chain has TRBV3-1 and TRBJ2-1, with a possible D match to TRBD2 (6 bases). Germline CDR1 and CDR2: LGHDT and YNNKEL (reference sequence). The CDR3 is 14 amino acids. The CDR3 bases are TGTGCCAGCGGCCAAACTAGCACCTACAATGAGCAGTTCTTC. Amino acid sequence: CASGQTSTYNEQFF.

This clonotype occurred a few times. The V and J genes are TRBV6-1 and TRBJ1-4; no definite D call. The length of the CDR3 is 11 residues. Trimming removed 8 bases from V and 8 bases from J, with 9 bases in between. Germline loops: CDR1 MNHNS, CDR2 SASEGT. The CDR3 region is CASAGGEKLFF. In DNA, the CDR3 is TGTGCCAGCGCGGGAGGCGAAAAACTGTTTTTT.

The chain carries TRBV6-2 or TRBV6-3 and TRBJ1-2; 8 positions agree with TRBD1. V dropped 6 bases and J dropped 4; count of bases not matched to a gene: 7. The CDR3 loop spans 14 amino acids. Per the germline V gene, CDR1 is MNHEY and CDR2 is SVGEGT. The CDR3 sequence is CASRSGQGSYGYTF. The CDR3 DNA follows: TGTGCCAGCAGGTCAGGACAGGGAAGCTATGGCTACACCTTC.

This clonotype was detected a few times. The rearrangement uses TRBV7-2 and TRBJ2-3; D remains ambiguous. Trimming left V 2 bases short and J 4 bases short, with 10 bases between. The CDR3 is 14 amino acids. Germline CDR1 reads SGHTA; CDR2 reads FQGNSA. The CDR3: CASSLTQAPDTQYF. The DNA for the CDR3 is TGTGCCAGCAGCTTAACCCAGGCCCCAGATACGCAGTATTTT.

The J gene is TRBJ2-3, the V gene TRBV29-1; weak D call: TRBD2 (6 bases). Trimming left V 1 base short and J 4 bases short, with 15 bases between. The CDR3 runs 15 residues. Germline V gene lookup returns CDR1 SQVTM and CDR2 ANQGSEA. DNA of the CDR3: TGCAGCGTTGAAGTCTCGCGGCGGGATTCAGATACGCAGTATTTT. Its translation is CSVEVSRRDSDTQYF.

This chain uses TRBV25-1 with TRBJ2-2; D not certain. V was cut by 2 bases and J by 1 base, with 8 bases left in between. This CDR3 region has 15 residues. Germline V gives CDR1 MGHDK, CDR2 SYGVNS. The CDR3 nucleotides read TGTGCCAGCAGTGAAGAGGACCAGAACACCGGGGAGCTGTTTTTT. Its protein is CASSEEDQNTGELFF.

The chain recombines TRBV20-1 with TRBJ1-4, with D possibly being TRBD1 (5 bases). The CDR3 has 13 amino acids. Germline CDR1 reads DFQATT; CDR2 reads SNEGSKA (reference sequence). V was cut by 6 bases and J by 3 bases, with 11 bases left in between. The CDR3 spells CSAQTDPNEKLFF. The CDR3 region has the DNA TGCAGTGCGCAGACAGACCCTAATGAAAAACTGTTTTTT.

This clonotype was seen a few times. The chain combines TRBV7-9 with TRBJ2-1, with D unresolved. Trimming removed 1 base at V and 7 bases at J, with 11 bases between. CDR3 length: 14 residues. Germline assignment: CDR1 SEHNR and CDR2 FQNEAQ (reference sequence). CDR3 coding DNA: TGTGCCAGCAGCTTAGAGACGGAAGGGAATGAGCAGTTCTTC. It specifies CASSLETEGNEQFF.

This chain joins TRBV7-9 and TRBJ2-3; tentatively, D is TRBD1 or TRBD2 (5 bases each). Between the trimmed V and J ends, which lost 1 base and 5 bases, there was a span of 10 bases. Germline-derived CDR1 and CDR2 are SEHNR and FQNEAQ (reference sequence). This CDR3 has 14 residues. CDR3 region: CASSLGGIEDTQYF. Here the CDR3 DNA reads TGTGCCAGCAGCTTAGGGGGGATTGAAGATACGCAGTATTTT. Together with reference TRBV7-9 and TRBJ2-3, the CDR3 gives the full variable domain: DTGVSQNPRHKITKRGQNVTFRCDPISEHNRLYWYRQTLGQGPEFLTYFQNEAQLEKSRLLSDRFSAERPKGSFSTLEIQRTEQGDSAMYLCASSLGGIEDTQYFGPGTRLTVL.

This clonotype has only one observation. This chain joins TRBV4-3 and TRBJ1-4, with D hard to call. Germline lookup yields CDR1 LGHNA and CDR2 YSLEER. The CDR3 runs to 16 residues. V lost 0 bases and J 7 bases, leaving 15 bases between the germline ends. The CDR3, as DNA: TGCGCCAGCAGCCAAGATGGCCCCGGGCCTAGTGAAAAACTGTTTTTT. This encodes CASSQDGPGPSEKLFF.

The V call is TRBV12-3 or TRBV12-4, the J call TRBJ2-7; D unresolved. V was shortened by 1 base and J by 5 bases, with 9 bases between the two germline ends. CDR3 length: 13 amino acids. The CDR3: CASSLVIEDEQYF. In nucleotides, the CDR3 is TGTGCCAGCAGTTTAGTTATTGAGGACGAGCAGTACTTC.

The V and J genes are TRBV12-3 or TRBV12-4 and TRBJ2-1; D remains unclear. The J call may be wrong; the DNA end is better matched by TRBJ2-7. The CDR3 totals 14 residues. CDR3 region: CASSLWSSYNEQYF. CDR3 nucleotide sequence: TGTGCCAGCAGTTTATGGAGCTCCTACAATGAGCAGTACTTC.

The chain has TRBV4-3 and TRBJ1-6; the D is unclear. Germline CDR1 LGHNA, CDR2 YSLEER. V dropped 0 bases and J dropped 0 bases, with 9 bases sitting between them. The length of the CDR3 is 17 residues. The CDR3 DNA is TGCGCCAGCAGCCAAGAATCCCAGAGCTCCTATAATTCACCCCTCCACTTT. It specifies CASSQESQSSYNSPLHF.

V and J are TRBV4-1 and TRBJ2-3; D unclear. Trimming took 0 bases from V and 0 from J, leaving 7 bases between them. Germline V gene lookup returns CDR1 MGHRA and CDR2 YSYEKL. The CDR3 has 15 amino acids. CDR3 sequence reads: CASSQDRLSTDTQYF. CDR3 nucleotide sequence: TGCGCCAGCAGCCAAGACAGGTTAAGCACAGATACGCAGTATTTT.

In its sample, this clonotype was seen a few times. The rearrangement joins TRBV14 to TRBJ2-1, with no clear D. CDR3 length equals 17 residues. Trimming cost V 0 bases and J 0 bases, with 12 bases left between them. The V gene's germline CDR1 is SGHDN and CDR2 FVKESK. The CDR3 DNA is TGTGCCAGCAGCCAAGATGTAGGACGGAGCTCCTACAATGAGCAGTTCTTC. It codes for CASSQDVGRSSYNEQFF.

This clonotype has just a few counts. This chain connects TRBV7-9 to TRBJ1-1, with 7 bases fitting TRBD1. The germline gives CDR1 SEHNR, CDR2 FQNEAQ (reference sequence). The CDR3 sequence is 16 residues long. Germline trimming cut 6 bases from V and 0 bases from J; bases unmatched to any gene: 10. CDR3 in DNA: TGTGCCAGCAGACCTAAGATCGGGACAGTGAACACTGAAGCTTTCTTT. Its translation is CASRPKIGTVNTEAFF. The variable domain in full, completed from reference TRBV7-9 and TRBJ1-1, reads DTGVSQNPRHKITKRGQNVTFRCDPISEHNRLYWYRQTLGQGPEFLTYFQNEAQLEKSRLLSDRFSAERPKGSFSTLEIQRTEQGDSAMYLCASRPKIGTVNTEAFFGQGTRLTVV.

This clonotype was seen more than once but under ten times. The J gene is TRBJ2-3, the V gene TRBV4-3; 10 nucleotides match TRBD2. V lost 0 bases to trimming and J lost 5 bases; unmatched junction nucleotides: 5. Germline loops: CDR1 LGHNA, CDR2 YSLEER. This CDR3 region has 16 residues. The CDR3 DNA sequence: TGCGCCAGCAGCCAAGACCGAGCGGGGGGGGGAGATACGCAGTATTTT. It encodes CASSQDRAGGGDTQYF.

This clonotype was recorded once. The V and J genes are TRBV9 and TRBJ1-1; a weak D match, TRBD1 (6 bases). V was shortened by 5 bases and J by 3 bases, with 14 bases between the two germline ends. CDR3 length: 14 amino acids. Per germline, CDR1 SGDLS and CDR2 YYNGEE. The CDR3 DNA reads TGTGCCAGCAGTCTTAGCCCAGGGGACACTGAAGCTTTCTTT. Protein sequence: CASSLSPGDTEAFF.

V is TRBV5-1 and J is TRBJ1-4; 7 bases are a match to TRBD1. The trim removed 4 bases at V and 3 bases at J, leaving 6 bases unmatched. Germline values: CDR1 SGHRS, CDR2 YFSETQ. The CDR3 length is 15 residues. DNA for the CDR3: TGCGCCAGCAGCAAAACAGGGGACGCTAATGAAAAACTGTTTTTT. Amino acids: CASSKTGDANEKLFF.

The table lists this clonotype with a few counts. V gene TRBV2 combines with J gene TRBJ2-1; TRBD2 matches 7 bases. From germline, CDR1 is SNHLY and CDR2 FYNNEI. The CDR3 is 14 residues long. V was clipped by 6 bases and J by 3 bases; unmatched bases: 5. The CDR3 spells CASRGSGIYNEQFF. The CDR3, as DNA: TGTGCCAGCAGAGGGAGCGGGATCTACAATGAGCAGTTCTTC.

The J gene is TRBJ2-1, the V gene TRBV24-1; a possible D gene is TRBD2 (6 bases). The CDR3 runs 17 residues. Germline V gene lookup returns CDR1 KGHDR and CDR2 SFDVKD. Trimming removed 5 bases from V and 0 bases from J, with 16 bases in between. CDR3 residues: CATSARDGRSSYNEQFF. As DNA, the CDR3 is TGTGCCACCAGTGCACGGGACGGGAGAAGCTCCTACAATGAGCAGTTCTTC.

This sequence joins TRBV5-1 and TRBJ1-5; D may be TRBD1 (6 bases). CDR3 length: 14 residues. Trimming pared 4 bases from V and 7 bases from J, leaving 15 bases between. Germline lookup yields CDR1 SGHRS and CDR2 YFSETQ. CDR3 region: CASSPKGGAQPQHF. The CDR3 DNA is TGCGCCAGCAGCCCGAAGGGGGGGGCACAGCCCCAGCATTTT.

This clonotype was seen a few times. The chain is built from TRBV3-1 and TRBJ2-1; D is perhaps TRBD2 (6 bases). Germline CDR1 reads LGHDT; CDR2 reads YNNKEL (reference sequence). The CDR3 totals 13 residues. Between the trimmed V and J ends, which lost 0 bases and 9 bases, there was a span of 9 bases. CDR3 nucleotide sequence: TGTGCCAGCAGCCAAGATAGCGGAGGTGAGCAGTTCTTC. Translating gives CASSQDSGGEQFF.